Each of the 32 T cell receptor beta chains below was sequenced from the same sample in a study of T cells in Graves' hyperthyroidism and ophthalmopathy. Authors of the study amplified TCR beta CDR3 regions from RNA transcripts. With the HTBI primer set, the TCR CDR3 went through a first round of RT-PCR. TCRdb used MiXCR to reprocess the multiplex PCR reads, holding one entry per CDR3 protein. The data show some 620,000 distinct CDR3 sequences, with around 15% seen just once and around 4% held by the top ten. Sequenced material: blood. The receptors come from a woman aged 25 to 39 with Graves' hyperthyroidism.

This clonotype was detected a few times. CDR3 DNA: TGCGCCAGCAGCCAAGAGGCCAGGGCCACAGATACGCAGTATTTT. The encoded protein is CASSQEARATDTQYF. The chain combines TRBV4-1 with TRBJ2-3; D perhaps matches TRBD1 (5 bases). V lost 0 bases, J lost 2 bases, and 9 bases lay in between. This CDR3 contains 15 residues. The V gene's germline CDR1 is MGHRA and CDR2 YSYEKL.

V and J are TRBV10-3 and TRBJ2-2; 11 bases agree with TRBD2. The CDR3 runs to 16 residues. V shed 6 bases, J shed 4 bases, and the junction held 7 bases outside the gene matches. In germline, CDR1 is ENHRY, CDR2 SYGVKD. As DNA, the CDR3 is TGTGCCATCAGCGGGTCGGGACTAGCGGCCACCGGGGAGCTGTTTTTT. Translated, it gives CAISGSGLAATGELFF.

This chain links TRBV4-3 with TRBJ2-2; 7 nucleotides agree with TRBD2. CDR1 and CDR2 from the germline V gene are LGHNA and YSLEER. This CDR3 comprises 15 residues. V lost 3 bases, J lost 6 bases, and 7 bases stayed unmatched. In DNA, the CDR3 is TGCGCCAGCAGCCACTCTGGGACTAAAGCCGGGGAGCTGTTTTTT. This gives the protein CASSHSGTKAGELFF.

The rearrangement joins TRBV24-1 to TRBJ2-7; 7 nucleotides align to TRBD1. The V gene end was trimmed by 9 bases and the J gene end by 5 bases; junction bases not matched to a gene: 9. Germline V gene data show CDR1 as KGHDR and CDR2 as SFDVKD. This CDR3 has 13 residues. CDR3 nucleotides: TGTGCCACCGCCCACAGGGGTACGGACGAGCAGTACTTC. Protein: CATAHRGTDEQYF.

This chain joins TRBV6-2 or TRBV6-3 and TRBJ1-2; D perhaps matches TRBD1 (5 bases). The CDR3 length is 15 residues. Germline assignment: CDR1 MNHEY and CDR2 SVGEGT. The V end lost 5 bases, the J end lost 6 bases, and 19 bases lay between the germline ends. The CDR3 bases are TGTGCCAGCAGTGGGGCCAGCGGGGGAGGCGATGGCTACACCTTC. Translated: CASSGASGGGDGYTF.

This clonotype has at least ten counts. The gene calls are TRBV5-1 and TRBJ2-7; D may be TRBD2 (5 bases). The CDR3 is 13 residues long. Trimming cost V 7 bases and J 0 bases, with 11 bases left between them. CDR1 and CDR2 (germline): SGHRS, YFSETQ. The chain's CDR3 is CASGTGDSYEQYF. Written as DNA, the CDR3 is TGCGCCAGCGGAACCGGGGACTCCTACGAGCAGTACTTC.

The V call is TRBV6-1, the J call TRBJ2-3; D is unresolved. This CDR3 comprises 15 residues. V shed 6 bases and J shed 0 bases, with 13 bases lying between them. The germline gives CDR1 MNHNS, CDR2 SASEGT. CDR3 amino acids: CASSLLPRSTDTQYF. For the CDR3, the DNA is TGTGCCAGCAGCCTTCTCCCACGTAGCACAGATACGCAGTATTTT.

This clonotype was detected ten times or more. CDR3 in DNA: TGTGCCAGCAGTCCGGGACTAGCGGGAGTGGGGGGAAATGAGCAGTTCTTC. Amino acid sequence: CASSPGLAGVGGNEQFF. V usage is TRBV12-3 or TRBV12-4 and J usage is TRBJ2-1, with 14 nucleotides matching TRBD2. V dropped 5 bases and J dropped 7; count of bases not matched to a gene: 10. The CDR3 is 17 residues long.

This clonotype appeared many times. V is TRBV28 and J is TRBJ1-5; 7 bases map to TRBD1. The CDR3 has 17 amino acids. Per germline, CDR1 MDHEN and CDR2 SYDVKM. V shed 2 bases, J shed 0 bases, and the junction held 7 bases outside the gene matches. This chain's CDR3 is CASSLDRQGLSNQPQHF. CDR3 DNA: TGTGCCAGCAGTTTAGATCGACAGGGCCTTAGCAATCAGCCCCAGCATTTT.

In the case of this clonotype: At one boundary the junction diverges from the germline segment, which might be a read error. The rearrangement links TRBV20-1 to TRBJ1-6; unclear D gene. Per the germline V gene, CDR1 is DFQATT and CDR2 is SNEGSKA (reference sequence). The CDR3 totals 13 residues. CDR3 residues: CSARVDGDSPLHF. The CDR3 bases are TGCAGTGCTAGAGTGGACGGAGATTCCCCCCTCCACTTT.

This clonotype was seen a few times. V and J are TRBV4-1 and TRBJ1-1; D is perhaps TRBD1 (5 bases). The CDR3 totals 15 residues. Trimming left V 0 bases short and J 3 bases short, with 11 bases between. Germline V gene lookup returns CDR1 MGHRA and CDR2 YSYEKL. CDR3 DNA: TGCGCCAGCAGCCAAGAACAGTGGGGGGACACTGAAGCTTTCTTT. As protein: CASSQEQWGDTEAFF.

V usage is TRBV18 and J usage is TRBJ1-5; unclear D gene. V gave up 3 bases and J gave up 0 bases, with 6 bases separating them. This CDR3 is 14 amino acids long. Germline CDR1 and CDR2: KGHSH and LQKENI. The CDR3: CASSPDSSNQPQHF. CDR3 nucleotide sequence: TGTGCCAGCTCACCGGATTCTAGCAATCAGCCCCAGCATTTT.

V gene TRBV18 combines with J gene TRBJ2-2; 10 bases align to TRBD2. In germline, CDR1 is KGHSH, CDR2 LQKENI. This CDR3 comprises 16 residues. After removal of 0 bases from V and 4 bases from J, the junction contained 2 bases not matched to a gene. The CDR3 region is CASSPPIAGGTGELFF. CDR3 DNA: TGTGCCAGCTCACCACCGATAGCGGGAGGCACCGGGGAGCTGTTTTTT.

This clonotype was observed a handful of times. The chain employs TRBV12-5 and TRBJ2-1; D perhaps matches TRBD2 (5 bases). CDR1 and CDR2 (germline): LGHNT, FRNRAP. The CDR3 spans 15 residues. Trimming pared 6 bases from V and 0 bases from J, leaving 12 bases between. The CDR3 sequence is CASGFGLGSYNEQFF. CDR3 bases: TGTGCTAGTGGCTTCGGACTCGGCTCCTACAATGAGCAGTTCTTC.

This clonotype was seen only a few times. The CDR3: CATARGAYNEQFF. CDR3 bases: TGTGCCACCGCGAGGGGCGCGTACAATGAGCAGTTCTTC. The chain recombines TRBV24-1 with TRBJ2-1, with D perhaps assigned TRBD1 or TRBD2 (5 bases each). Trimming removed 9 bases at V and 4 bases at J, with 12 bases between. The CDR3 covers 13 residues. Germline V gives CDR1 KGHDR, CDR2 SFDVKD.

The sample holds a few counts of this clonotype. V is TRBV12-3 or TRBV12-4 and J is TRBJ1-1; 7 nucleotides align to TRBD1. CDR3 size: 13 residues. Trimming removed 8 bases from V and 3 bases from J; junction bases left unmatched: 6. CDR3 in amino acids: CASVQGRYTEAFF. CDR3 sequence (DNA): TGTGCCAGCGTACAGGGGAGGTACACTGAAGCTTTCTTT.

This clonotype was counted many times. This chain uses TRBV27 with TRBJ1-4; D gene unclear. The CDR3 is made up of 14 amino acids. The germline CDR1 and CDR2 sequences are MNHEY and SMNVEV (reference sequence). Trimming removed 4 bases at V and 5 bases at J, with 11 bases between. The CDR3, as DNA: TGTGCCAGCAGTTCGTTGGCCGAAAATGAAAAACTGTTTTTT. Amino acids: CASSSLAENEKLFF.

Comment on this clonotype: This may be a read error: a much more frequent sequence differs by one nucleotide. The chain links TRBV18 to TRBJ2-1; a possible D gene is TRBD2 (5 bases). Trimming shortened V by 0 bases and J by 8 bases, and 11 bases separated the two germline ends. Germline V gene lookup returns CDR1 KGHSH and CDR2 LQKENI. The CDR3 length is 14 residues. CDR3 sequence reads: CASSPPLREDEQFF. CDR3 DNA sequence: TGTGCCAGCTCACCACCGTTACGGGAAGATGAGCAGTTCTTC.

A word on this clonotype: A much larger clone differs from this one at a single base, so this may be a read error. This chain uses TRBV12-5 with TRBJ1-2; D is undetermined. The germline V gene has CDR1 LGHNT and CDR2 FRNRAP. The CDR3 is made up of 11 amino acids. The chain's CDR3 is CASGIQYGYAF. CDR3 nucleotides: TGTGCTAGTGGTATCCAGTATGGCTACGCCTTC.

This clonotype was recorded many times. The CDR3 region is CASALTAEVEQYF. As DNA, the CDR3 is TGTGCCAGCGCCCTGACGGCAGAGGTCGAGCAGTACTTC. The chain uses TRBV27 and TRBJ2-7; D is uncertain. The V gene's germline CDR1 is MNHEY and CDR2 SMNVEV (reference sequence). Between the trimmed V and J ends, which lost 8 bases and 6 bases, there was a span of 17 bases. CDR3 length: 13 residues.

The chain employs TRBV7-3 and TRBJ1-1, with no clear D. The germline gives CDR1 SGHTA, CDR2 FQGTGA. Trimming cost V 1 base and J 1 base, with 10 bases left between them. CDR3 length equals 15 residues. CDR3 residues: CASSLSLFRNTEAFF. In DNA form, the CDR3 reads TGTGCCAGCAGCTTAAGCCTGTTCAGGAACACTGAAGCTTTCTTT.

This chain connects TRBV5-4 to TRBJ1-2, with D possibly being TRBD1 (6 bases). Germline loops: CDR1 SGHNT, CDR2 YYREEE (reference sequence). The CDR3 is made up of 14 amino acids. V was cut by 6 bases and J by 4 bases, with 16 bases left in between. This chain's CDR3 is CASKGQLGPYGYTF. DNA of the CDR3: TGTGCCAGCAAAGGACAGTTGGGACCCTATGGCTACACCTTC.

The chain has TRBV28 and TRBJ1-2; 10 bases are a match to TRBD1. Trimming removed 3 bases from V and 8 bases from J; junction bases left unmatched: 12. The CDR3 has 16 residues. Germline V CDR1 and CDR2: MDHEN, SYDVKM. In nucleotides, the CDR3 is TGTGCCAGCAGTTTCCCCCACGACAGGGGGCTGGGGGGCTACACCTTC. It yields the protein CASSFPHDRGLGGYTF.

The J gene is TRBJ1-3, the V gene TRBV20-1; tentative D call: TRBD1 (6 bases). The V and J ends lost 5 bases and 0 bases respectively, with 11 bases between them. The germline CDR1 and CDR2 sequences are DFQATT and SNEGSKA (reference sequence). The CDR3 extends over 14 amino acids. The DNA of the CDR3 is TGCAGTGCTCAGGACAGAGGCTCTGGAAACACCATATATTTT. Encoded protein: CSAQDRGSGNTIYF.

The table lists this clonotype with many counts. The chain carries TRBV9 and TRBJ2-1; possibly TRBD2 for D (5 bases). Germline V gene data show CDR1 as SGDLS and CDR2 as YYNGEE. V was pared by 1 base and J by 8 bases, with 10 bases between. This CDR3 is built from 13 residues. CDR3 residues: CASSVSDGDEQFF. CDR3 coding DNA: TGTGCCAGCAGCGTATCCGACGGGGATGAGCAGTTCTTC.

In this sample, this clonotype turned up a few times. This chain connects TRBV6-1 to TRBJ1-3; the D gene is possibly TRBD1 (5 bases). The length of the CDR3 is 15 residues. Germline V lookup: CDR1 MNHNS, CDR2 SASEGT. V lost 5 bases to trimming and J lost 4 bases, with 15 bases between them. The CDR3 region is CASSNQGTAGNTIYF. The CDR3 DNA sequence: TGTGCCAGCAGTAATCAAGGGACGGCAGGAAACACCATATATTTT.

The chain employs TRBV19 and TRBJ1-5; no definite D call. The CDR3 consists of 12 residues. V dropped 3 bases and J dropped 6 bases, with 6 bases sitting between them. Germline CDR1 reads LNHDA; CDR2 reads SQIVND (reference sequence). The CDR3 here is CASSIGFQPQHF. Here the CDR3 DNA reads TGTGCCAGTAGTATCGGCTTTCAGCCCCAGCATTTT.

The table lists this clonotype with many counts. V is TRBV6-2 or TRBV6-3 and J is TRBJ2-1; D unclear. The germline V gene encodes CDR1 MNHEY and CDR2 SVGEGT. This CDR3 has 12 amino acids. Trimming removed 6 bases from V and 9 bases from J, with 12 bases in between. The CDR3: CASRLRGFEQFF. Written as DNA, the CDR3 is TGTGCCAGCAGATTACGTGGTTTTGAGCAGTTCTTC.

In this sample, this clonotype turned up many times. V is TRBV19 and J is TRBJ1-5; no clear D gene. The CDR3 covers 14 residues. The germline CDR1 and CDR2 sequences are LNHDA and SQIVND (reference sequence). Between the trimmed V and J ends, which lost 7 bases and 2 bases, there was a span of 12 bases. CDR3 sequence: CASKERGRNQPQHF. The CDR3 DNA follows: TGTGCCAGTAAAGAAAGAGGACGCAATCAGCCCCAGCATTTT.

This clonotype was seen a handful of times. This chain joins TRBV19 and TRBJ2-2; TRBD2 is a possible D gene (6 bases). The V and J ends lost 9 bases and 3 bases respectively, with 32 bases between them. Germline V gene data show CDR1 as LNHDA and CDR2 as SQIVND (reference sequence). The CDR3 is 20 residues long. CDR3 loop: CASSVTGASGLGRDTGELFF. In DNA, the CDR3 is TGTGCCAGCTCCGTAACGGGAGCATCGGGACTGGGCCGGGACACCGGGGAGCTGTTTTTT.

Regarding this clonotype: A junction end diverges from the germline sequence, so it may reflect a read error. The chain recombines TRBV6-5 with TRBJ1-1, with TRBD1 identical over 10 bases. Germline V gives CDR1 MNHEY, CDR2 SVGAGI. CDR3 size: 15 residues. This CDR3 reads CASSYDRGPNTETFF. CDR3 bases: TGTGCCAGCAGTTACGACAGGGGGCCGAACACTGAAACTTTCTTT.

This clonotype turned up a few times. The chain joins TRBV7-9 to TRBJ1-4; no clear D. The CDR3 runs 13 residues. Trimming took off 5 bases at V and 7 bases at J, with 11 bases between the two ends. Germline V gene sequence: CDR1 SEHNR, CDR2 FQNEAQ (reference sequence). CDR3 sequence reads: CASSPMSGEKLFF. The CDR3 coding sequence is TGTGCCAGCAGCCCAATGTCTGGTGAAAAACTGTTTTTT.